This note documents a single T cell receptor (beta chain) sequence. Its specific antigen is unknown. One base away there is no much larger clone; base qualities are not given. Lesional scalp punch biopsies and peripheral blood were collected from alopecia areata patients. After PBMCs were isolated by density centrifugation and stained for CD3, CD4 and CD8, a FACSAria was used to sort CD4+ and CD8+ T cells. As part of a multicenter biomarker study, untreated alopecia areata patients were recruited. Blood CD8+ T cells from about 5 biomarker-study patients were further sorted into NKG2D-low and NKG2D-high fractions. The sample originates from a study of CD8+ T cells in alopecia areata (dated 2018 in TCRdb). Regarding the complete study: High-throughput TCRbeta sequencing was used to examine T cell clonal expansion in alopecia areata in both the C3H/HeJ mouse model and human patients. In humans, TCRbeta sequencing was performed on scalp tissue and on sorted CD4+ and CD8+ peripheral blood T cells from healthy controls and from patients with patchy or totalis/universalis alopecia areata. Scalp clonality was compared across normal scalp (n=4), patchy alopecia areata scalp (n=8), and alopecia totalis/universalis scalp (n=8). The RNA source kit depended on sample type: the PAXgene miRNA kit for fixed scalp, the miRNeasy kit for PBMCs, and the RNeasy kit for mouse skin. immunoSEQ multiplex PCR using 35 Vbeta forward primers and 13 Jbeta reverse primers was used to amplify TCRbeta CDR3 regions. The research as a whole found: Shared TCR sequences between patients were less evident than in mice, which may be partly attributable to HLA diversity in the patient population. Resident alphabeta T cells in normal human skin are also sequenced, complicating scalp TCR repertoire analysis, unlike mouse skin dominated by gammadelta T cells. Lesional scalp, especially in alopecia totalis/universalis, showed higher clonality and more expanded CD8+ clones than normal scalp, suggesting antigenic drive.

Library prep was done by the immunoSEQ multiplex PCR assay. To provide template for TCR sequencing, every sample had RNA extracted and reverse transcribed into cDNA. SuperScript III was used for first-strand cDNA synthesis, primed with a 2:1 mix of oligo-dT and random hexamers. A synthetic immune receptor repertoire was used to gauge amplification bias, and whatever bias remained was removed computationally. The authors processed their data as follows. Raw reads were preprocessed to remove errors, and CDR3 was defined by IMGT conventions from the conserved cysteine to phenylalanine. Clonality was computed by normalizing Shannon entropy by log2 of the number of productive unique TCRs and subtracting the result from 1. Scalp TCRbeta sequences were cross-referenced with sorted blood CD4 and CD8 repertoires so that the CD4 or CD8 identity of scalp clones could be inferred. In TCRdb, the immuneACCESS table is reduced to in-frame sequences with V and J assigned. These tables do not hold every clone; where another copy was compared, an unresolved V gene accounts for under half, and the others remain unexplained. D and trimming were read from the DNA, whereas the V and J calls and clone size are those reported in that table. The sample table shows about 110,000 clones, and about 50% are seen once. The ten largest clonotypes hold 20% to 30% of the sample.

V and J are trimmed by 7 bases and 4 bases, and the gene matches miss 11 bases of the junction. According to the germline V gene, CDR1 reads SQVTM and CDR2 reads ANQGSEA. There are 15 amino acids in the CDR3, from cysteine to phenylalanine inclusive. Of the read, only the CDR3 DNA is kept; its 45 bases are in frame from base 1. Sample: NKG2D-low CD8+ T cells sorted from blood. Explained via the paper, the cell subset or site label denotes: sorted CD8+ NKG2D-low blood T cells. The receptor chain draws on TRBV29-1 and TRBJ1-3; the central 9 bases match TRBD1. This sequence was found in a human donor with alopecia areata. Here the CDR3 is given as CSGLGTGSSGNTIYF. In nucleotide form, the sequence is TGCAGCGGGCTCGGGACAGGGAGTTCCGGAAACACCATATATTTT. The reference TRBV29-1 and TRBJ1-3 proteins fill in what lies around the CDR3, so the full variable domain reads SAVISQKPSRDICQRGTSLTIQCQVDSQVTMMFWYRQQPGQSLTLIATANQGSEATYESGFVIDKFPISRPNLTFSTLTVSNMSPEDSSIYLCSGLGTGSSGNTIYFGEGSWLTVV.